Listed below are T cell receptor beta chains from one sample, sequenced in a study of blood T cell repertoires in COVID-19. The method was immunoSEQ multiplex PCR; TCRdb's version includes in-frame clones alone and lacks a portion of them. This sample carries about 260,000 clones, approximately 83% of them seen once, and the ten largest clones take 8.5% to 9.5%. Specimen: peripheral blood. The receptors derive from a woman between 50 and 59 years old who had recovered from COVID-19. Both conserved end residues are trimmed from each CDR3.

J gene	V gene	CDR3 protein
TRBJ2-7	TRBV7-2	ASSWTGGYEQY
TRBJ1-2	TRBV6-5	ASSYSPHDRVYGYT
TRBJ2-1	TRBV9	ASSVGQGIYNEQF
TRBJ2-2	TRBV5-8	ASSLARKSGGTGELF
TRBJ1-1	TRBV19	ASSPDRMNTEAF
TRBJ1-5	TRBV5-1	ASSLSGQGDQPQH
TRBJ2-3	TRBV7-3	ASSKAGYGTDTQY
TRBJ2-3	TRBV5-1	ASSSSGYSTDTQY
TRBJ1-4	TRBV11-1	ASSTSRQGVNEKLF
TRBJ2-7	TRBV5-4	ASSLGLALEQY
TRBJ1-1	TRBV7-8	ASSFLGGTEAF
TRBJ2-2	TRBV2	ASSYAGELF
TRBJ2-1	TRBV7-8	ASSLVWTSYNEQF
TRBJ2-2	TRBV23-1	ASSQPQGSGELF
TRBJ2-7	TRBV10-3	ATGGGSGYEQY
TRBJ2-2	TRBV21-1	ASSNEYSGRGPGELF
TRBJ2-5	TRBV3-1/TRBV3-2	ASSLGRETQY
TRBJ1-2	TRBV7-2	ASSLAAGLNYGYT
TRBJ1-5	TRBV9	ASSPGEGNNQPQH
TRBJ1-2	TRBV4-3	ASSQDTGYGYT
TRBJ2-1	TRBV19	ASSIAPSRGSYNEQF
TRBJ1-2	TRBV10-3	AISEVTGGVDPANYGYT
TRBJ2-7	TRBV28	ASSLYRGTYEQY
TRBJ2-7	TRBV9	ASSVGTGPREQY
TRBJ2-1	TRBV7-3	ASSLNPPLGVGSYNEQF
TRBJ2-2	TRBV4-3	ASSQEWGEREELF
TRBJ2-6	TRBV9	ASSGGHTSGANVLT
TRBJ1-1	TRBV28	ASSFSQSAFATEAF
TRBJ1-5	TRBV7-9	ASSLGGVQPQH
TRBJ1-4	TRBV4-1	ASSQDLSGTGSYEKLF
TRBJ2-7	TRBV6-2/TRBV6-3	ASSRTGSTSEQY
TRBJ1-1	TRBV11-1	ASSSDRENTEAF